These 20 T cell receptor beta chains came from one sample sequenced in a study of identical twins. Using its own MiXCR run on the 5' RACE reads, TCRdb lists one record per CDR3 protein. The sample carries under 400,000 distinct CDR3 sequences, roughly 9% recorded once. The sequenced sample was naive T cells sorted from blood. The receptors were gathered from a woman aged 50 to 65 in good health.

This clonotype was observed a few times. The DNA for the CDR3 is TGTGCCAGCAGTATCCAGGGGCTGGAGACCCAGTACTTC. This sequence encodes CASSIQGLETQYF. The chain carries TRBV6-5 and TRBJ2-5, with D possibly matching TRBD1 (6 bases). The CDR3 extends over 13 amino acids. Per the germline V gene, CDR1 is MNHEY and CDR2 is SVGAGI. With 5 bases removed from V and 5 bases from J, the gap between germline ends came to 12 bases.

This chain joins TRBV11-2 and TRBJ1-3; D uncertain. The germline V gene encodes CDR1 SGHAT and CDR2 FQNNGV. The CDR3 runs 12 residues. V dropped 5 bases and J dropped 6 bases, with 8 bases sitting between them. CDR3 coding DNA: TGTGCCAGCAGCGGCCTAGAAAACACCATATATTTT. Translating gives CASSGLENTIYF.

This clonotype was detected only a few times. CDR3 sequence: CASSQIAGVNNEQFF. CDR3 nucleotides: TGCGCCAGCAGCCAAATAGCGGGAGTCAACAATGAGCAGTTCTTC. The chain is built from TRBV4-1 and TRBJ2-1, with TRBD2 matching over 9 bases. Trimming at V came to 2 bases and at J to 5 bases, leaving 4 bases not matched to a gene. Germline CDR1 reads MGHRA; CDR2 reads YSYEKL. The CDR3 runs to 15 residues.

This clonotype was counted a few times. The V and J genes are TRBV2 and TRBJ2-7, with 8 bases aligning to TRBD1. V shed 10 bases and J 4 bases; nucleotides not matched to a gene: 9. The germline V gene has CDR1 SNHLY and CDR2 FYNNEI. This CDR3 comprises 13 residues. This CDR3 reads CATRTGNGYEQYF. Written as DNA, the CDR3 is TGTGCCACCAGGACAGGGAACGGGTACGAGCAGTACTTC.

Ten or more counts support this clonotype. The V call is TRBV12-3 or TRBV12-4, the J call TRBJ1-5; the D is unclear. The CDR3 sequence is 13 residues long. Trimming removed 5 bases from V and 9 bases from J, with 14 bases in between. The CDR3 spells CASSPEGPWPQHF. In DNA form, the CDR3 reads TGTGCCAGCAGTCCGGAGGGCCCATGGCCCCAGCATTTT.

This clonotype was counted many times. The V and J genes are TRBV20-1 and TRBJ2-1, with TRBD2 as a possible D gene (6 bases). This CDR3 contains 15 residues. Germline CDR1 reads DFQATT; CDR2 reads SNEGSKA (reference sequence). V was shortened by 6 bases and J by 1 base, with 16 bases between the two germline ends. The CDR3 protein is CSARPGLASYNEQFF. In DNA form, the CDR3 reads TGCAGTGCCCGGCCGGGACTCGCTTCCTACAATGAGCAGTTCTTC.

This clonotype occurred a few times. The CDR3 is CASSFNRGSAGNTIYF. In DNA form, the CDR3 reads TGTGCCAGCAGCTTTAACAGGGGTTCGGCTGGAAACACCATATATTTT. The rearrangement uses TRBV11-2 and TRBJ1-3; 7 positions agree with TRBD1. This CDR3 is built from 16 residues. Germline CDR1 and CDR2: SGHAT and FQNNGV. V lost 3 bases, J lost 2 bases, and 7 bases stayed unmatched.

This clonotype was picked up many times. The chain couples TRBV4-1 to TRBJ2-3; D unclear. CDR1 is MGHRA and CDR2 is YSYEKL in the germline V gene. The CDR3 covers 13 residues. Trimming took off 0 bases at V and 5 bases at J, with 6 bases between the two ends. CDR3 in DNA: TGCGCCAGCAGCCAAGATGGCCGAGATACGCAGTATTTT. Protein: CASSQDGRDTQYF.

This chain uses TRBV9 with TRBJ2-7, with a weak D call TRBD2 (6 bases). This CDR3 region has 14 residues. CDR1 SGDLS and CDR2 YYNGEE come from the germline V gene. The V and J ends lost 2 bases and 2 bases respectively, with 11 bases between them. The CDR3 here is CASSVEGTTYEQYF. The CDR3 coding sequence is TGTGCCAGCAGCGTGGAGGGGACGACCTACGAGCAGTACTTC.

The sample holds a few counts of this clonotype. The chain combines TRBV11-2 with TRBJ2-7; 11 positions match TRBD1. Germline assignment: CDR1 SGHAT and CDR2 FQNNGV. J lost 4 bases, V lost 1 base, and 3 bases had no gene match. This CDR3 spans 15 amino acids. The CDR3, as DNA: TGTGCCAGCAGCTTAGGGACAGGGGGCAGGTACGAGCAGTACGTC. It yields the protein CASSLGTGGRYEQYV.

This clonotype has more than one count but fewer than ten. The rearrangement links TRBV12-3 or TRBV12-4 to TRBJ2-1; 14 nucleotides agree with TRBD2. V dropped 5 bases and J dropped 11; count of bases not matched to a gene: 5. There are 14 residues in the CDR3. CDR3 DNA: TGTGCCAGCAGTACCGGACTAGCGGGAGGAAAGCAGTTCTTC. Translating gives CASSTGLAGGKQFF.

This clonotype was seen more than once but under ten times. The rearrangement joins TRBV3-1 to TRBJ2-7; D gene uncertain. Germline V gives CDR1 LGHDT, CDR2 YNNKEL (reference sequence). V shed 0 bases and J shed 3 bases, with 12 bases lying between them. CDR3 length equals 15 residues. CDR3 in DNA: TGTGCCAGCAGCCAAGAAAGGGCCACGATCTACGAGCAGTACTTC. Translated, it gives CASSQERATIYEQYF.

The gene calls are TRBV20-1 and TRBJ1-4; 7 bases fit TRBD1. Trimming cost V 3 bases and J 4 bases; bases outside gene matches: 5. The CDR3 covers 14 residues. The germline V gene encodes CDR1 DFQATT and CDR2 SNEGSKA (reference sequence). DNA for the CDR3: TGCAGTGCTAGGGACAGGTTACATAATGAAAAACTGTTTTTT. As protein: CSARDRLHNEKLFF.

The chain combines TRBV5-1 with TRBJ2-1, with 14 nucleotides matching TRBD2. CDR1 SGHRS and CDR2 YFSETQ come from the germline V gene. The CDR3 runs 15 residues. J gave up 9 bases and V 4 bases, and 6 bases lay outside the gene matches. CDR3 DNA sequence: TGCGCCAGCAGCCCGGGGACTAGCGGGAGCTTTGAGCAGTTCTTC. Its protein product is CASSPGTSGSFEQFF.

This clonotype was seen a handful of times. The chain carries TRBV29-1 and TRBJ1-1; D not certain. This CDR3 comprises 12 residues. CDR1 is SQVTM, CDR2 ANQGSEA, per germline. Deletions cut 3 bases from V and 5 bases from J, with 10 bases between. The CDR3 region is CSVEARRTEAFF. The CDR3 DNA reads as TGCAGCGTTGAGGCGCGGCGGACTGAAGCTTTCTTT.

This clonotype has at least ten counts. The V and J genes are TRBV5-1 and TRBJ2-3; D is undetermined. Trimming stripped 5 bases from V and 6 bases from J, with 19 bases between. Per the germline V gene, CDR1 is SGHRS and CDR2 is YFSETQ. The CDR3 length is 15 residues. CDR3 DNA: TGCGCCAGCAGGCCAATAGGAGCGCAAATTGATACGCAGTATTTT. Translation gives CASRPIGAQIDTQYF.

By frequency in the sample, this clonotype is medium-sized. This sequence joins TRBV5-5 and TRBJ2-5, with TRBD2 matching 10 bases. J was trimmed by 0 bases and V by 4 bases; bases with no gene match: 6. There are 16 residues in the CDR3. Germline V gene sequence: CDR1 SGHKS, CDR2 YYEKEE (reference sequence). The CDR3 loop reads CASSARTSGHQETQYF. For the CDR3, the DNA is TGTGCCAGCAGCGCAAGGACTAGCGGTCACCAAGAGACCCAGTACTTC.

The chain combines TRBV7-2 with TRBJ1-1, with a possible D match to TRBD1 (5 bases). Germline assignment: CDR1 SGHTA and CDR2 FQGNSA. V lost 6 bases, J lost 1 base, and 12 bases lay in between. The CDR3 has 14 residues. The CDR3 DNA is TGTGCCAGCAGGCGAGGGGTATCGAACACTGAAGCTTTCTTT. Its translation is CASRRGVSNTEAFF.

This chain joins TRBV12-3 or TRBV12-4 and TRBJ1-1; D is undetermined. Trimming shortened V by 7 bases and J by 4 bases, and 10 bases separated the two germline ends. The CDR3 is 12 amino acids. The CDR3 sequence: CASTHPATEAFF. CDR3 sequence (DNA): TGTGCCAGCACCCATCCGGCCACTGAAGCTTTCTTT.

This clonotype was counted many times. V usage is TRBV28 and J usage is TRBJ2-7; tentative D call: TRBD1 (6 bases). The V gene's germline CDR1 is MDHEN and CDR2 SYDVKM. V lost 3 bases and J lost 0, with 9 bases in between. This CDR3 has 14 residues. In DNA, the CDR3 is TGTGCCAGCAGTTTTAGGGGGATCTCCTACGAGCAGTACTTC. This sequence encodes CASSFRGISYEQYF.